Listed below are T cell receptor beta chains from one sample, sequenced in a study of shared clonotypes between healthy human individuals. The protocol was immunoSEQ multiplex PCR, while the TCRdb copy is restricted to in-frame clones and leaves out a portion. The sample consists of 2 million to 3 million clones, 85% to 95% of them appearing once. Material: naive CD4+ T cells sorted from blood. The receptors stem from a man between 18 and 29 years old in good health. The CDR3 runs from the conserved cysteine through the conserved F or W. The order of the fields is V gene, CDR3 length, clone size, D gene, J gene, CDR3 protein, CDR3 DNA. A D gene is named only where the DNA matches it firmly. Some rows have no size entry. The others give once, few or many, or a class for an expanded clone.

TRBV7-2	15	.	.	TRBJ1-4	CASSLETGISEKLFF	TGTGCCAGCAGCTTAGAGACAGGCATAAGCGAAAAACTGTTTTTT
TRBV25-1	16	once	TRBD1	TRBJ2-7	CASSELGTGTVAEQYF	TGTGCCAGCAGTGAATTGGGCACCGGGACAGTTGCCGAGCAGTACTTC
TRBV6-5	14	.	.	TRBJ2-3	CASSYLSKRDTQYF	TGTGCCAGCAGTTACCTGAGTAAGAGGGATACGCAGTATTTT
TRBV29-1	16	.	TRBD1	TRBJ2-3	CSVGVIRDRFTDTQYF	TGCAGCGTGGGAGTCATCCGGGACAGGTTCACAGATACGCAGTATTTT
TRBV11-2	15	.	.	TRBJ2-2	CASSSQGGSTGELFF	TGTGCCAGCAGCTCGCAGGGGGGGAGCACCGGGGAGCTGTTTTTT
TRBV18	13	.	.	TRBJ2-5	CASSPQRGETQYF	TGTGCCAGCTCACCACAGAGAGGAGAGACCCAGTACTTC
TRBV28	12	.	.	TRBJ1-1	CASSWRNTEAFF	TGTGCCAGCAGTTGGAGAAACACTGAAGCTTTCTTT
TRBV10-2	14	.	.	TRBJ1-2	CASSDEGPYYGYTF	TGCGCCAGCAGTGATGAGGGGCCCTACTATGGCTACACCTTC
TRBV10-2	15	.	.	TRBJ2-3	CASAGARGLTDTQYF	TGCGCCAGCGCGGGGGCCAGGGGGCTCACAGATACGCAGTATTTT
TRBV25-1	12	.	.	TRBJ2-1	CASIREWHEQFF	TGTGCCAGCATCCGAGAGTGGCATGAGCAGTTCTTC
TRBV28	15	.	TRBD2	TRBJ2-7	CAIASGGAQSYEQYF	TGTGCCATCGCAAGCGGGGGGGCTCAATCCTACGAGCAGTACTTC
TRBV5-1	14	.	.	TRBJ2-3	CASSPTGGTDTQYF	TGCGCCAGCAGTCCTACCGGGGGCACAGATACGCAGTATTTT
TRBV28	14	.	.	TRBJ1-2	CASREQTTNYGYTF	TGTGCCAGCAGAGAACAAACCACTAACTATGGCTACACCTTC
TRBV6-5	15	.	.	TRBJ2-1	CASSSPETAHNEQFF	TGTGCCAGCAGTTCCCCAGAAACAGCCCACAATGAGCAGTTCTTC
TRBV6-5	13	.	.	TRBJ2-3	CASKEKGGDTQYF	TGTGCCAGCAAAGAAAAGGGGGGAGATACGCAGTATTTT
TRBV5-1	14	.	.	TRBJ1-1	CASSPDRMGTEAFF	TGCGCCAGCAGTCCTGACAGAATGGGCACTGAAGCTTTCTTT
TRBV4-1	14	.	TRBD1	TRBJ2-7	CASSQTDRNSEQYF	TGCGCCAGCAGCCAAACGGACAGGAACTCCGAGCAGTACTTC
TRBV21-1	22	.	.	TRBJ2-7	CASSKADRGQSQSLPTFYEQYF	TGTGCCAGCAGCAAAGCCGATAGAGGGCAGTCTCAGTCCCTACCTACCTTCTACGAGCAGTACTTC
TRBV28	13	.	.	TRBJ2-3	CASSSGGTDTQYF	TGTGCCAGCAGTAGCGGTGGCACAGATACGCAGTATTTT
TRBV4-3	16	.	.	TRBJ2-1	CASSQDFASGVDEQFF	TGCGCCAGCAGCCAAGACTTCGCTAGTGGTGTGGATGAGCAGTTCTTC
TRBV28	15	once	TRBD1	TRBJ2-7	CASSLSRTGTYEQYF	TGTGCCAGCAGTTTATCCCGGACAGGGACCTACGAGCAGTACTTC
TRBV7-3	16	.	.	TRBJ2-2	CASSLFTGGLTGELFF	TGTGCCAGCAGCTTATTCACCGGGGGCCTCACCGGGGAGCTGTTTTTT
TRBV7-8	14	.	.	TRBJ2-7	CASSPPGFYREQYF	TGTGCCAGCAGCCCCCCGGGGTTCTATCGCGAGCAGTACTTC
TRBV9	15	.	TRBD1	TRBJ1-1	CASSASGQGNTEAFF	TGTGCCAGCAGCGCCTCGGGACAGGGGAACACTGAAGCTTTCTTT
TRBV30	18	.	TRBD2	TRBJ2-3	CAWSARTLGLASTDTQYF	TGTGCCTGGAGTGCTCGGACCCTCGGACTAGCGAGCACAGATACGCAGTATTTT
TRBV11-2	11	.	TRBD2	TRBJ2-7	CASSPGLAVDF	TGTGCCAGCAGCCCGGGACTAGCGGTAGACTTC
TRBV7-2	12	once	.	TRBJ2-5	CASSSVRGHQYF	TGTGCCAGCAGCTCCGTACGGGGGCACCAGTACTTC
TRBV7-2	14	.	.	TRBJ2-1	CASSLAQVGNEQFF	TGTGCCAGCAGCTTAGCTCAGGTGGGGAATGAGCAGTTCTTC
TRBV30	12	once	.	TRBJ1-5	CAWSRENQPQHF	TGTGCCTGGAGTAGAGAAAATCAGCCCCAGCATTTT
TRBV28	12	.	.	TRBJ2-7	CASRPRGVGQYF	TGTGCCAGCAGGCCCAGGGGTGTGGGGCAGTACTTC
TRBV27	14	.	TRBD1	TRBJ1-1	CASNIRGGVTEAFF	TGTGCCAGCAACATTAGAGGGGGCGTCACTGAAGCTTTCTTT
TRBV14	12	few	.	TRBJ1-1	CASSPDRLGAFF	TGTGCCAGCAGCCCTGACAGGCTAGGGGCTTTCTTT
TRBV30	13	.	.	TRBJ1-4	CAWSLQGIEKLFF	TGTGCCTGGAGCTTACAGGGTATCGAAAAACTGTTTTTT
TRBV7-9	16	.	TRBD1	TRBJ1-4	CASSLDRDRQNEKLFF	TGTGCCAGCAGCTTAGACCGGGACAGACAGAATGAAAAACTGTTTTTT
TRBV5-6	15	.	.	TRBJ1-2	CASSLGGVGNYGYTF	TGTGCCAGCAGCTTGGGCGGCGTCGGGAACTATGGCTACACCTTC
TRBV5-1	15	.	.	TRBJ1-2	CASSLAGRWEDGYTF	TGCGCCAGCAGCTTGGCTGGCAGATGGGAGGATGGCTACACCTTC
TRBV7-6	14	.	TRBD1	TRBJ1-5	CASSRGTGGQPQHF	TGTGCCAGCAGCCGAGGGACAGGGGGTCAGCCCCAGCATTTT
TRBV29-1	13	few	TRBD1	TRBJ1-1	CSVAATGKTEAFF	TGCAGCGTTGCGGCGACAGGGAAGACTGAAGCTTTCTTT
TRBV30	15	.	TRBD1	TRBJ2-7	CAWSVDRDRGLEQYF	TGTGCCTGGAGTGTAGACCGGGACAGGGGGCTCGAGCAGTACTTC
TRBV7-6	16	.	.	TRBJ2-2	CASSPGSSTNTGELFF	TGTGCCAGCAGCCCAGGGAGCTCTACGAACACCGGGGAGCTGTTTTTT
TRBV11-3	15	once	TRBD1	TRBJ2-1	CASSFTGQGLDEQFF	TGTGCCAGCAGTTTTACGGGACAGGGCTTGGATGAGCAGTTCTTC
TRBV19	17	.	.	TRBJ2-6	CASSPDQSYSGANVLTF	TGTGCCAGTAGCCCAGACCAATCGTACTCTGGGGCCAACGTCCTGACTTTC
TRBV6-6	15	.	TRBD1	TRBJ1-3	CASTPEGAWGNTIYF	TGTGCCAGCACCCCCGAGGGGGCATGGGGAAACACCATATATTTT
TRBV11-2	13	.	.	TRBJ1-1	CASSLSGTTEAFF	TGTGCCAGCAGCTTATCAGGGACCACTGAAGCTTTCTTT
TRBV6-1	14	.	.	TRBJ2-7	CASRPGTGTYEQYF	TGTGCCAGCAGACCCGGGACCGGTACCTACGAGCAGTACTTC
TRBV7-2	14	.	.	TRBJ2-5	CASSRGQAWETQYF	TGTGCCAGCAGCCGGGGGCAGGCCTGGGAGACCCAGTACTTC
TRBV4-2	15	.	TRBD2	TRBJ2-7	CASSHGTSDAYEQYF	TGTGCCAGCAGCCATGGGACTAGCGATGCCTACGAGCAGTACTTC
TRBV7-2	14	.	TRBD1	TRBJ1-1	CASSYGQGNTEAFF	TGTGCCAGCAGCTACGGACAGGGGAACACTGAAGCTTTCTTT